This TCR beta chain is from a study of T cells in Graves' hyperthyroidism and ophthalmopathy. Study-level results: Blood also showed most of the thyroid clonotypes that were expanded above 0.001.

This clonotype was counted between two and nine times. Its antigen remains unknown. Exclusion of patients followed from uncontrolled infection, other autoimmune disease, pregnancy or lactation. Amplification of TCR beta CDR3 regions was performed using RNA transcripts as template. A first-round RT-PCR of the TCR CDR3 used the HTBI primer set. TCRdb re-derived calls from the multiplex PCR reads in MiXCR, one entry per CDR3 protein. Among about half a million distinct CDR3 sequences listed, 15% to 20% were seen once. The sequenced sample consisted of blood. The clonotype was recovered from a man aged 35 to 55 with Graves' ophthalmopathy.

In nucleotides, the CDR3 is TGTGCCAGCAGCCCGACAGGGGTTGTATATAGCAATCAGCCCCAGCATTTT. Translated, it gives CASSPTGVVYSNQPQHF. The rearrangement links TRBV2 to TRBJ1-5; 8 bases are shared with TRBD1. The CDR3 contains 17 residues. Trimming cost V 6 bases and J 0 bases; bases outside gene matches: 10. CDR1 and CDR2 from the germline V gene are SNHLY and FYNNEI. Full variable domain (missing parts from reference TRBV2 and TRBJ1-5): EPEVTQTPSHQVTQMGQEVILRCVPISNHLYFYWYRQILGQKVEFLVSFYNNEISEKSEIFDDQFSVERPDGSNFTLKIRSTKLEDSAMYFCASSPTGVVYSNQPQHFGDGTRLSIL.